This T cell receptor (beta chain) was observed in a study of blood T cell repertoires in COVID-19. Only in-frame clones appear in the TCRdb table, and some are missing; sequencing was by immunoSEQ multiplex PCR. The sample has 120,000 or so clones, about 74% seen once; the top ten hold over 7%. Germline V CDR1 and CDR2: LNHDA, SQIVND (reference sequence). Trimming cost V 6 bases and J 9 bases; bases outside gene matches: 5. This CDR3 contains 11 residues. V is TRBV19 and J is TRBJ2-7; 7 bases agree with TRBD1. The TCR sequence derives from a human donor in a cohort sampled during active COVID-19. Sequencing was performed on peripheral blood. The CDR3 bases are TGTGCCAGTAGAAGGGGGCGAGTGCAGTACTTC. Its translation: CASRRGRVQYF. The full variable domain, in which reference TRBV19 and TRBJ2-7 provide the parts outside the CDR3, is DGGITQSPKYLFRKEGQNVTLSCEQNLNHDAMYWYRQDPGQGLRLIYYSQIVNDFQKGDIAEGYSVSREKKESFPLTVTSAQKNPTAFYLCASRRGRVQYFGPGTRLTVT.